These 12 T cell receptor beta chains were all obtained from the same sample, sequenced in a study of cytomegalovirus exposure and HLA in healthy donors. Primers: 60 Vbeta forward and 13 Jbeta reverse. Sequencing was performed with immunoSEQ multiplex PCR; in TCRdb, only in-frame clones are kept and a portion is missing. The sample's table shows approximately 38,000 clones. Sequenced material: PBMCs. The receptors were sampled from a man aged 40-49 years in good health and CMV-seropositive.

CDR3 residues: CASSLRRDYEQYF. The CDR3 DNA follows: TGTGCCAGCAGCTTAAGGCGGGACTACGAGCAGTACTTC. The rearrangement uses TRBV11-2 and TRBJ2-7, with a tentative D call TRBD2 (6 bases). The CDR3 covers 13 residues. V lost 2 bases and J 3 bases, leaving 8 bases between the germline ends. The germline V gene encodes CDR1 SGHAT and CDR2 FQNNGV.

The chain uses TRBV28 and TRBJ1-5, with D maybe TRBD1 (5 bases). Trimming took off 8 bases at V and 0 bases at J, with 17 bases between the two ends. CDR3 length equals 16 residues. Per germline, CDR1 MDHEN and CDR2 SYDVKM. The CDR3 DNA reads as TGTGCCAGCCGTACGCCGGGGGGGGATAGCAATCAGCCCCAGCATTTT. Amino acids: CASRTPGGDSNQPQHF.

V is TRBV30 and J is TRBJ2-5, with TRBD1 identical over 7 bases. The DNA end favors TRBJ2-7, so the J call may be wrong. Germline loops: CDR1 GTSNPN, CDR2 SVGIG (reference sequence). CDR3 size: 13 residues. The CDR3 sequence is CAWDRDSVYEQYF. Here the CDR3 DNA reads TGTGCCTGGGACCGGGACAGCGTATACGAGCAGTACTTC.

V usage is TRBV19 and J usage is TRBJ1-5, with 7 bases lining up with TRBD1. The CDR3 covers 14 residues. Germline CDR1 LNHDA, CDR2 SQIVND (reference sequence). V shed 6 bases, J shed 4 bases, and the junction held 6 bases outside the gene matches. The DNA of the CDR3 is TGTGCCAGTAGCAGGGACAGCTTTAATCAGCCCCAGCATTTT. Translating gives CASSRDSFNQPQHF. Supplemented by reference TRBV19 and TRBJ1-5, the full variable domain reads DGGITQSPKYLFRKEGQNVTLSCEQNLNHDAMYWYRQDPGQGLRLIYYSQIVNDFQKGDIAEGYSVSREKKESFPLTVTSAQKNPTAFYLCASSRDSFNQPQHFGDGTRLSIL.

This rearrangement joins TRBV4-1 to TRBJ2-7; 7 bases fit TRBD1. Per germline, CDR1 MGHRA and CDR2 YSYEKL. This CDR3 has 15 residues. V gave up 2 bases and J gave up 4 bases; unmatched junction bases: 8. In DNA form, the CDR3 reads TGCGCCAGCAGCCAAAGCCTCCCAGGGGGATACGAGCAGTACTTC. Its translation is CASSQSLPGGYEQYF.

CDR3 loop: CASSLGAGNTEAFF. In DNA, the CDR3 is TGTGCCAGCAGCTTAGGGGCTGGGAACACTGAAGCTTTCTTT. This rearrangement joins TRBV13 to TRBJ1-1, with no clear D. The CDR3 is 14 amino acids. V lost 0 bases to trimming and J lost 1 base, with 6 bases between them. Germline V CDR1 and CDR2: PRHDT, FYEKMQ (reference sequence).

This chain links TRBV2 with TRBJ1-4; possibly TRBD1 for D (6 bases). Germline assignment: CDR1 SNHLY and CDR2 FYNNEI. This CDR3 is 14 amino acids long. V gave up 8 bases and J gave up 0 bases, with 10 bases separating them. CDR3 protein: CASSDSATNEKLFF. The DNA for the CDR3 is TGTGCCAGCTCGGACAGTGCAACTAATGAAAAACTGTTTTTT.

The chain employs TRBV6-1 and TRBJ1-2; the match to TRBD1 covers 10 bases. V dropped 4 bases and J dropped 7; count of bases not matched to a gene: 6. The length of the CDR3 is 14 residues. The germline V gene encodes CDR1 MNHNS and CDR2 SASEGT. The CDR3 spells CASSAGTGDRGYTF. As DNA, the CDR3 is TGTGCCAGCAGTGCCGGGACAGGGGATCGTGGCTACACCTTC.

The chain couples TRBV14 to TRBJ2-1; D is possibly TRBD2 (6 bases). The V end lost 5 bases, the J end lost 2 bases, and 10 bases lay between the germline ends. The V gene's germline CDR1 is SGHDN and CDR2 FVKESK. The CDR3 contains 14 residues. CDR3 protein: CASSVGGAYNEQFF. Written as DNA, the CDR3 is TGTGCCAGCAGCGTCGGCGGGGCCTACAATGAGCAGTTCTTC. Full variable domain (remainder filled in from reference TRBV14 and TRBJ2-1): EAGVTQFPSHSVIEKGQTVTLRCDPISGHDNLYWYRRVMGKEIKFLLHFVKESKQDESGMPNNRFLAERTGGTYSTLKVQPAELEDSGVYFCASSVGGAYNEQFFGPGTRLTVL.

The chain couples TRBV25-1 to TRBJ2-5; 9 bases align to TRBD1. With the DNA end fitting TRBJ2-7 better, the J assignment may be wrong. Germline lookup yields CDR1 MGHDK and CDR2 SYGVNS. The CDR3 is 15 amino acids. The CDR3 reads CASSEPGQGMDEQYF. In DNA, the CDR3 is TGTGCCAGCAGTGAGCCGGGACAGGGCATGGACGAGCAGTACTTC.

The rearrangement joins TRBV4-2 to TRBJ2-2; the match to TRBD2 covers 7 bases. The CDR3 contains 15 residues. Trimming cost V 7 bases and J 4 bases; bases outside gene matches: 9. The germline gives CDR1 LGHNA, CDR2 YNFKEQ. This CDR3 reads CASTREGLVTGELFF. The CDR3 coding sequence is TGTGCCAGCACGAGGGAGGGCCTCGTCACCGGGGAGCTGTTTTTT.

CDR3 DNA sequence: TGTGCCAGCAGCCCGGGACAGTTCACAGATACGCAGTATTTT. Protein sequence: CASSPGQFTDTQYF. This sequence joins TRBV6-5 and TRBJ2-3, with 7 bases fitting TRBD1. Trimming took 6 bases from V and 2 from J; bases not matched to a gene: 5. This CDR3 comprises 14 residues. Germline loops: CDR1 MNHEY, CDR2 SVGAGI.